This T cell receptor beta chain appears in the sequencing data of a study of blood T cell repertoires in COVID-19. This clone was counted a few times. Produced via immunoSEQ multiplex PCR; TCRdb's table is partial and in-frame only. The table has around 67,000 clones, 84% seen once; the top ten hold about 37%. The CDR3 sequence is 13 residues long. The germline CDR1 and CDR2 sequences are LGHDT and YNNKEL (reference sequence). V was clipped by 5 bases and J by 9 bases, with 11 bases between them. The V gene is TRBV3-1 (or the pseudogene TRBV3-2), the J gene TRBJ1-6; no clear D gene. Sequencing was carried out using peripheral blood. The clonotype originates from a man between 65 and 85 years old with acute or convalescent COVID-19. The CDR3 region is CASSRLPGSPLHF. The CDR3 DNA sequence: TGTGCCAGCAGCAGACTCCCGGGTTCACCCCTCCACTTT.